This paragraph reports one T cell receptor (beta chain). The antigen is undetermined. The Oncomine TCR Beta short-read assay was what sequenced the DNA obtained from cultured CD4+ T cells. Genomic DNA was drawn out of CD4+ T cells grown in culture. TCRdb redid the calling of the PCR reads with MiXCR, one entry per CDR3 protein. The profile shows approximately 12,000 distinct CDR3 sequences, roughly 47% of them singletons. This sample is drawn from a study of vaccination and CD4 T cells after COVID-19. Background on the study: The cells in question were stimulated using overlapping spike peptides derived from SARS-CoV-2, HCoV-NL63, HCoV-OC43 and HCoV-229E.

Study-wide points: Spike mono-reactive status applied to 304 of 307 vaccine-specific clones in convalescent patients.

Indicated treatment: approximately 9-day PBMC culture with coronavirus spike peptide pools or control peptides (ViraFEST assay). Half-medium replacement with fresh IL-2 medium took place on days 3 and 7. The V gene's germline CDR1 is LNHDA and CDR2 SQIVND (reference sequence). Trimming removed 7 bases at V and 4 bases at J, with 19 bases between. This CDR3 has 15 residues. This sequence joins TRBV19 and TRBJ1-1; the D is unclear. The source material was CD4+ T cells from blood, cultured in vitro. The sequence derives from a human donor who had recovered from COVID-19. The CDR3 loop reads CASTMMGSLRTEAFF. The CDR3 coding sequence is TGTGCCAGTACCATGATGGGGTCACTACGCACTGAAGCTTTCTTT.